This T cell receptor (beta chain) originates from a study of blood T cell repertoires in COVID-19. Germline V gene data show CDR1 as SEHNR and CDR2 as FQNEAQ (reference sequence). V shed 6 bases and J 6 bases; nucleotides not matched to a gene: 7. CDR3 length: 15 residues. Individuals aged about 18 to 100 years were recruited from 24 US areas. Clinical history as reported by participants underpinned cohort assignment. Cohort 3 recovery required two negative PCRs, clearance, or symptom resolution. Per the original data handling: Using reference gene primer amplification, nucleated cell counts were estimated. The assay was immunoSEQ multiplex PCR, and TCRdb's table has in-frame clones only and misses some. V, J and clone size reflect that table, while D and trimming were determined from the DNA. The profile shows fewer than 350,000 clones, about 89% of them singletons.

The chain links TRBV7-9 to TRBJ2-1; 11 bases are a match to TRBD2. This TCR derives from a woman in her 40s who had recovered from COVID-19. The sample consisted of PBMCs or T cells enriched from blood (not recorded which). The CDR3 loop reads CASRPGLADINEQFF. The CDR3 nucleotides are TGTGCCAGCAGGCCGGGACTAGCGGATATCAATGAGCAGTTCTTC.